A selection of T cell receptor beta chains follows, all from one sample in a study of beta chain features in type 1 diabetes. Clones were read by immunoSEQ multiplex PCR, and TCRdb kept only the in-frame ones, dropping some. The sample lists hundreds of thousands of clones, 14% occurring once. Sequencing was done on a sample of naive CD4+ T cells from blood. The receptors here all came from a man aged 30 to 45 in good health. Each CDR3 is given with its conserved first and last residue. A D gene is named only where the DNA matches it firmly. Rows may omit the clone size; those that give it use once, few, many or a size class.

D: -
J: TRBJ2-7
V: TRBV14
size: few
CDR3: CASSQDVVGYEQYF
DNA: TGTGCCAGCAGCCAAGATGTGGTTGGCTACGAGCAGTACTTC

D: TRBD2
J: TRBJ2-4
V: TRBV4-2
size: -
CDR3: CASSHPASGTSVLGNIQYF
DNA: TGTGCCAGCAGCCACCCCGCCTCCGGGACTAGCGTTCTCGGAAACATTCAGTACTTC

D: -
J: TRBJ2-4
V: TRBV7-9
size: -
CDR3: CASSRAGGPSTSKNIQYF
DNA: TGTGCCAGCAGCCGCGCCGGCGGCCCCTCGACGAGCAAAAACATTCAGTACTTC

D: -
J: TRBJ1-5
V: TRBV25-1
size: -
CDR3: CASSEYGARQPQHF
DNA: TGTGCCAGCAGTGAGTATGGGGCCAGACAGCCCCAGCATTTT

D: TRBD1
J: TRBJ2-1
V: TRBV9
size: -
CDR3: CASSRQGAGNEQFF
DNA: TGTGCCAGCAGCCGACAGGGGGCGGGGAATGAGCAGTTCTTC

D: -
J: TRBJ2-1
V: TRBV19
size: -
CDR3: CASSIPRGASYNEQFF
DNA: TGTGCCAGTAGTATCCCCCGCGGGGCTTCCTACAATGAGCAGTTCTTC

D: -
J: TRBJ2-2
V: TRBV25-1
size: -
CDR3: CASETRANTGELFF
DNA: TGTGCCAGCGAAACTCGAGCGAACACCGGGGAGCTGTTTTTT

D: -
J: TRBJ2-3
V: TRBV5-6
size: few
CDR3: CASSLDQGTDTQYF
DNA: TGTGCCAGCAGCTTGGACCAGGGCACAGATACGCAGTATTTT

D: -
J: TRBJ2-5
V: TRBV18
size: few
CDR3: CASSPPMGETQYF
DNA: TGTGCCAGCTCACCACCGATGGGGGAGACCCAGTACTTC

D: -
J: TRBJ2-7
V: TRBV7-9
size: -
CDR3: CASSSAYGDSYEQYF
DNA: TGTGCCAGCAGCTCAGCATACGGGGACTCCTACGAGCAGTACTTC

D: -
J: TRBJ1-5
V: TRBV2
size: -
CDR3: CATGLGDGNQPQHF
DNA: TGTGCTACCGGGTTGGGCGACGGCAATCAGCCCCAGCATTTT

D: -
J: TRBJ1-1
V: TRBV20-1
size: -
CDR3: CSARVFGEAFF
DNA: TGCAGTGCTAGAGTGTTCGGTGAAGCTTTCTTT

D: -
J: TRBJ1-3
V: TRBV9
size: -
CDR3: CASSVSAGEGNTIYF
DNA: TGTGCCAGCAGCGTAAGTGCAGGAGAAGGAAACACCATATATTTT

D: TRBD1
J: TRBJ2-3
V: TRBV29-1
size: few
CDR3: CSYGQGFTRDTQYF
DNA: TGCAGCTACGGACAGGGCTTTACTCGGGATACGCAGTATTTT